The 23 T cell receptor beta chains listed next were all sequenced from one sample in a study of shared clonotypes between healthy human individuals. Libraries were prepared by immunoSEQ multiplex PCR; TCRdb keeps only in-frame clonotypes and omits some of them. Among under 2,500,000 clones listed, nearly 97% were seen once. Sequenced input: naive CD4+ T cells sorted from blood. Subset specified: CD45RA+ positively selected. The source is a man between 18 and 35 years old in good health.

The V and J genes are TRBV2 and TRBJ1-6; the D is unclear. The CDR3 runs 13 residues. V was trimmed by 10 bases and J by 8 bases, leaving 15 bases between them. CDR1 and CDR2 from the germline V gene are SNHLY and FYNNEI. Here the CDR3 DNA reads TGTGCCACCTCGACCCTCGGGGATTCACCCCTCCACTTT. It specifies CATSTLGDSPLHF.

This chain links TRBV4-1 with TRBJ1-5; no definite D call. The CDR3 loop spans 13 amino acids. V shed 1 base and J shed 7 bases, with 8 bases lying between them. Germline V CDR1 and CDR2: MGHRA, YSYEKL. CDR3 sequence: CASSQGAGQPQHF. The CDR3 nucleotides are TGCGCCAGCAGCCAAGGGGCTGGGCAGCCCCAGCATTTT.

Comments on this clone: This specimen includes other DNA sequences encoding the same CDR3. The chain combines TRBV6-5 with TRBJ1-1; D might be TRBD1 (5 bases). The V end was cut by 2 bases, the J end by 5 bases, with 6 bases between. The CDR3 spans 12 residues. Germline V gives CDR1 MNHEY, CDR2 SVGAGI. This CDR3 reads CASSYGGTEAFF. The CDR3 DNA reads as TGTGCCAGCAGTTACGGGGGGACTGAAGCTTTCTTT.

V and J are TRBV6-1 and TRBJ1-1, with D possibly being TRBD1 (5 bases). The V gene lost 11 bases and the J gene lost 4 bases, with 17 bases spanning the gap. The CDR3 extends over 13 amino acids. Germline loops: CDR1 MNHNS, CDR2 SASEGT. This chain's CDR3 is CAGGDGWITEAFF. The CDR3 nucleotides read TGTGCCGGAGGGGACGGATGGATCACTGAAGCTTTCTTT.

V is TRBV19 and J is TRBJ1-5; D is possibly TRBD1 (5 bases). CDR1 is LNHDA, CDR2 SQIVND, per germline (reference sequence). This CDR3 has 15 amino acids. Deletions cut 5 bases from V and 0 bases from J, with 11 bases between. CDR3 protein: CASSGGLYSNQPQHF. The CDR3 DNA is TGTGCCAGTAGTGGGGGACTTTATAGCAATCAGCCCCAGCATTTT.

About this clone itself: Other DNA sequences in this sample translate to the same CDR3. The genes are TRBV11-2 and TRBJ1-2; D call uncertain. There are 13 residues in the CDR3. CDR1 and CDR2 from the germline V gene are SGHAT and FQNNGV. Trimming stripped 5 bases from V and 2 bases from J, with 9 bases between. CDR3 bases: TGTGCCAGCAGCCCGGGGAACAACTATGGCTACACCTTC. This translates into CASSPGNNYGYTF.

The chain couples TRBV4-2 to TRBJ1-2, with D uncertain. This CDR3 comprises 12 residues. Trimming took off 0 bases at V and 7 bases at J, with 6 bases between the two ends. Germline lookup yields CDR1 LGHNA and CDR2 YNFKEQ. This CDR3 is CASSQEGGGYTF. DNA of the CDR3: TGTGCCAGCAGCCAAGAAGGAGGTGGCTACACCTTC.

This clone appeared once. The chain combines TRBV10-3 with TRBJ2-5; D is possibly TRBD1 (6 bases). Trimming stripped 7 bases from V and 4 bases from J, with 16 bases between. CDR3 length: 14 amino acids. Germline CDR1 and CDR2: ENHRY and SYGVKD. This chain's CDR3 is CAINTGTQRETQYF. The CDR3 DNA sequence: TGTGCCATCAACACAGGGACGCAGAGAGAGACCCAGTACTTC.

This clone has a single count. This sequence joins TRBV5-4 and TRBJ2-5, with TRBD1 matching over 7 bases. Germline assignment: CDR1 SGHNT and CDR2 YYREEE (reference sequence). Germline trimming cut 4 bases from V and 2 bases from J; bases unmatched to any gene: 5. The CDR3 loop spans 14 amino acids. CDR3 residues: CASSPTGLQETQYF. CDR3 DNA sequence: TGTGCCAGCAGCCCGACAGGGCTTCAAGAGACCCAGTACTTC.

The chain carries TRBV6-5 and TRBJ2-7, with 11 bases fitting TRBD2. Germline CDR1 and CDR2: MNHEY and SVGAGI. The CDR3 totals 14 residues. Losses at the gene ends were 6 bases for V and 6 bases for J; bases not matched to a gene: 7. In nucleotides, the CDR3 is TGTGCCAGCAGCGCCTCCGGGACTAGCGGCGAGCAGTACTTC. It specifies CASSASGTSGEQYF.

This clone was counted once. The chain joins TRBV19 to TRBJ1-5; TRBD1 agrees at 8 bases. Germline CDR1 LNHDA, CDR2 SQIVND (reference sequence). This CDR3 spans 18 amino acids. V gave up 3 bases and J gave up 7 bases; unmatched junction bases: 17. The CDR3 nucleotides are TGTGCCAGTAGTATTGGAGGTCAGGGGGCAAGGCTCCAGCAGCCCCAGCATTTT. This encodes CASSIGGQGARLQQPQHF.

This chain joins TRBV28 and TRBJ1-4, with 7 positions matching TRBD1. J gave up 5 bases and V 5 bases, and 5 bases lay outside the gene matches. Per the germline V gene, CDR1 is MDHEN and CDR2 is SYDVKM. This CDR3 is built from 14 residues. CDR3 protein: CASSVGTENEKLFF. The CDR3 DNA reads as TGTGCCAGCAGTGTCGGGACAGAGAATGAAAAACTGTTTTTT.

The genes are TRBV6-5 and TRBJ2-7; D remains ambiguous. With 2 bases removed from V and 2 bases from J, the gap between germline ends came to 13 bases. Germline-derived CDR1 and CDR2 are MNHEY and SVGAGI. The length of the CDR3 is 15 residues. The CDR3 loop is CASSYRASRTYEQYF. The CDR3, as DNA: TGTGCCAGCAGTTACCGAGCATCCAGAACCTACGAGCAGTACTTC.

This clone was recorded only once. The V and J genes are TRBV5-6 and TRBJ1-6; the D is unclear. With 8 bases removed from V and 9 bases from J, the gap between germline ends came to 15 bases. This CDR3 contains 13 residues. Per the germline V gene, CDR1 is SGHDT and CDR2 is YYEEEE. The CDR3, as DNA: TGTGCCAGTGACATCTATGAGATTTCACCCCTCCACTTT. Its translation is CASDIYEISPLHF.

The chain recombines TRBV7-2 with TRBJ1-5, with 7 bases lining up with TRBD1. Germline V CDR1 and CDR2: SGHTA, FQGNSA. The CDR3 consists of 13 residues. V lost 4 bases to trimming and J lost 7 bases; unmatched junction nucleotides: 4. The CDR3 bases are TGTGCCAGCAGCTCGACAGGGTGGCAGCCCCAGCATTTT. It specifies CASSSTGWQPQHF.

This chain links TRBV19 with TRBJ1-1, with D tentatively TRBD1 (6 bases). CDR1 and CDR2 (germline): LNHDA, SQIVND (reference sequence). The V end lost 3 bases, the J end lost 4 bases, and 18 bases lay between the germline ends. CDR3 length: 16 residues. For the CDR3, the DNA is TGTGCCAGTAGTATCCTAGCCTCAAGGGGGTTCACTGAAGCTTTCTTT. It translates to CASSILASRGFTEAFF.

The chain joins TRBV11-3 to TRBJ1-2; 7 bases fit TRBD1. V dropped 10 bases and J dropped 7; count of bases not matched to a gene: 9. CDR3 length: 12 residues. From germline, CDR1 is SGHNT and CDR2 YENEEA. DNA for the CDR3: TGTGCCACTGCAGGGGGGGATCGTGGCTACACCTTC. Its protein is CATAGGDRGYTF.

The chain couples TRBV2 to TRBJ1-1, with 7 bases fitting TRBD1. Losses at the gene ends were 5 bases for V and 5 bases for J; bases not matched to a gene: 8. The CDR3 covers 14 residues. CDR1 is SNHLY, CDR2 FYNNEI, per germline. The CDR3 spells CASSFDREGTEAFF. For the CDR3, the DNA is TGTGCCAGCAGTTTCGACAGGGAGGGGACTGAAGCTTTCTTT.

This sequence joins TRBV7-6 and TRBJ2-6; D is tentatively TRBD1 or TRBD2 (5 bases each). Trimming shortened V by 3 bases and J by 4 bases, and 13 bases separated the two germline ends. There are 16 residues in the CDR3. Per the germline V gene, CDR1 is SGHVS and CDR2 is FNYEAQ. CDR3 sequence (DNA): TGTGCCAGCAGCTTGAGAGGGGCGGTCGGGGCCAACGTCCTGACTTTC. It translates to CASSLRGAVGANVLTF.

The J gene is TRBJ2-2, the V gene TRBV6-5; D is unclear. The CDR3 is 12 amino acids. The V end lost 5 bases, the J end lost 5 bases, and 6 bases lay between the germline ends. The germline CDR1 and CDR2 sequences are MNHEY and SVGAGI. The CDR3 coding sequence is TGTGCCAGCAGTCGCTGGACCGGGGAGCTGTTTTTT. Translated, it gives CASSRWTGELFF.

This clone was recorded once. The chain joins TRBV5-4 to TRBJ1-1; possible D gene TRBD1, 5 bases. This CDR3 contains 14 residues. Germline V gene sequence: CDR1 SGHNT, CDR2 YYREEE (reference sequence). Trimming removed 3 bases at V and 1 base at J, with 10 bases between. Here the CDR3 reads CASSSPGGNTEAFF. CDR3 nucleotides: TGTGCCAGCAGCTCACCGGGGGGGAACACTGAAGCTTTCTTT.

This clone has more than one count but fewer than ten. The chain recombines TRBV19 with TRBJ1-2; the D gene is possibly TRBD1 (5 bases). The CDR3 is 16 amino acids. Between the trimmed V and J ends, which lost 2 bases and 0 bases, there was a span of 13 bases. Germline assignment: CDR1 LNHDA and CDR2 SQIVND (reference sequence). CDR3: CASSIQGATANYGYTF. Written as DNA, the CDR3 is TGTGCCAGTAGTATACAGGGTGCTACAGCTAACTATGGCTACACCTTC.

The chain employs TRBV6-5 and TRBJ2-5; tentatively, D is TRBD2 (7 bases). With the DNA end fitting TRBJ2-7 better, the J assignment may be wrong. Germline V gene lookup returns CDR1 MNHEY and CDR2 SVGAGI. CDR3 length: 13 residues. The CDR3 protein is CASRPGGGDEQYF. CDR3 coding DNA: TGTGCCAGCAGGCCTGGGGGGGGCGACGAGCAGTACTTC.